What follows describes a single TCR beta chain. Authors' data handling: The assay estimated nucleated cells by amplifying reference gene primers. Only in-frame clones appear in the TCRdb table, and some are missing; sequencing was by immunoSEQ multiplex PCR. Clone size and V and J calls were adopted from that table, with D and trimming inferred from the DNA. Of more than 85,000 clones listed, under 90% are singletons. Trimming pared 5 bases from V and 5 bases from J, leaving 15 bases between. The CDR3 spans 14 residues. The germline V gene has CDR1 MDHEN and CDR2 SYDVKM. This specimen comes from a study of blood T cell repertoires in COVID-19. Across the whole study: Samples of COVID-19 (acute and convalescent) were obtained from the United States, Italy and Spain. The analysed material was cDNA or gDNA that came from T cells, B-cell-depleted T cells, or PBMCs.

This TCR came from a man at least 80 years old with acute or convalescent COVID-19. Sequenced input: peripheral blood. V usage is TRBV28 and J usage is TRBJ1-1; perhaps TRBD1 as D (6 bases). Here the CDR3 DNA reads TGTGCCAGCAGTGTACACCAGGGGTGGACTGAAGCTTTCTTT. Amino acid sequence: CASSVHQGWTEAFF.